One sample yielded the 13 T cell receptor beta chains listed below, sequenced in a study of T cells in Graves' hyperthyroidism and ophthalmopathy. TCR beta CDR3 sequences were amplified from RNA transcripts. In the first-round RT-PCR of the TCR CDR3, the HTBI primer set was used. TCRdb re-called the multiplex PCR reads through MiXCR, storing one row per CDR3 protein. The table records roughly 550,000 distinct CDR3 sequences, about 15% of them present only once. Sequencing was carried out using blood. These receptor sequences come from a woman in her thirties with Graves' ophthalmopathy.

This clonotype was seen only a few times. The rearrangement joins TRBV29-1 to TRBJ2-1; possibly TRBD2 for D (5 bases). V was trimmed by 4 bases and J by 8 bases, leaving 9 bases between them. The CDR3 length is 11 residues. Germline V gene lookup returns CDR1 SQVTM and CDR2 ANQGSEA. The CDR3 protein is CSVVGVHEQFF. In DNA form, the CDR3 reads TGCAGCGTTGTCGGGGTCCATGAGCAGTTCTTC.

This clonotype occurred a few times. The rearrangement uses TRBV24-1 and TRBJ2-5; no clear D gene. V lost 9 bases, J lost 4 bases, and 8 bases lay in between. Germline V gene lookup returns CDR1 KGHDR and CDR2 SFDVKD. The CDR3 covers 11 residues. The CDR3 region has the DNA TGTGCCACCTACCCCACAGAGACCCAGTACTTC. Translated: CATYPTETQYF.

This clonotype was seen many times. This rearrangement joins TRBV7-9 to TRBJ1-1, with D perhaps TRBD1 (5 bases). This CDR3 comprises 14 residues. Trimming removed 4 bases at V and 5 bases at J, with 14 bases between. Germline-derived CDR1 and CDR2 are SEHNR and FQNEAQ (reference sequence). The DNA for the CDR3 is TGTGCCAGCAGCTATCGGGGGGAGGGAACTGAAGCTTTCTTT. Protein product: CASSYRGEGTEAFF.

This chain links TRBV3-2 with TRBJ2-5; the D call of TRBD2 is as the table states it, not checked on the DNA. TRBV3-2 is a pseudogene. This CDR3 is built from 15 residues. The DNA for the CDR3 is TGTGCCAGCGTAGCGGGCCCCGAGAAAGAAGAGACCCAGTACTTC. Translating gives CASVAGPEKEETQYF.

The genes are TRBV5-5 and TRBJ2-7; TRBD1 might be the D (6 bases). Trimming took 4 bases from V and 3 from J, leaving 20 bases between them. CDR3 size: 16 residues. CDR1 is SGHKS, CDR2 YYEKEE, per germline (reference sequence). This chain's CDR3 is CASSPMRWQGSYEQYF. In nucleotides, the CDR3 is TGTGCCAGCAGCCCAATGAGGTGGCAGGGGAGCTACGAGCAGTACTTC.

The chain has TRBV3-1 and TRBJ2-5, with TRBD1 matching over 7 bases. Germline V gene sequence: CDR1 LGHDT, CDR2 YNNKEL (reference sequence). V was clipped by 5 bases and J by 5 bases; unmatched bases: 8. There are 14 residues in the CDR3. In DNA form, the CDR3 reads TGTGCCAGCAGCGATACAGGGGATGAGGAGACCCAGTACTTC. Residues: CASSDTGDEETQYF.

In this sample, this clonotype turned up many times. DNA of the CDR3: TGTGCCTGGAGATGGACAGGGGAAGGGGAAAAACTGTTTTTT. It encodes CAWRWTGEGEKLFF. V usage is TRBV30 and J usage is TRBJ1-4; 9 bases map to TRBD1. This CDR3 is 14 amino acids long. The germline V gene has CDR1 GTSNPN and CDR2 SVGIG (reference sequence). Trimming removed 3 bases from V and 8 bases from J; junction bases left unmatched: 7.

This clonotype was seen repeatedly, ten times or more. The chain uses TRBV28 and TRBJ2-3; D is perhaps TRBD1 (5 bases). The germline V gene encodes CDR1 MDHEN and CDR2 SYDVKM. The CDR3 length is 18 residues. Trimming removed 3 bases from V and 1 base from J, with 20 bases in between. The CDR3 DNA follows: TGTGCCAGCAGTTTGTACGCAATCGACAGCCAAGGCACAGATACGCAGTATTTT. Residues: CASSLYAIDSQGTDTQYF.

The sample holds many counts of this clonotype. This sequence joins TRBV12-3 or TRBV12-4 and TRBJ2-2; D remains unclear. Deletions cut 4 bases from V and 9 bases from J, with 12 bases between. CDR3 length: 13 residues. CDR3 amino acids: CASSSRSDRELFF. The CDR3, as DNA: TGTGCCAGCAGTTCTCGGTCCGACCGGGAGCTGTTTTTT.

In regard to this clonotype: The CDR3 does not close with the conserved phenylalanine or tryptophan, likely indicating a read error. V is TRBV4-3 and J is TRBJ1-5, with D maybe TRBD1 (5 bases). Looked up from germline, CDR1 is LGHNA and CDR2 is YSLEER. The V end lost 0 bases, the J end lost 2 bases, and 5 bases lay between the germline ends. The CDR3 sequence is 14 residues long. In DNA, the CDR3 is TGCGCCAGCAGCCAAGAGACAGGCAATCAGCCCCAGCATCTT. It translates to CASSQETGNQPQHL.

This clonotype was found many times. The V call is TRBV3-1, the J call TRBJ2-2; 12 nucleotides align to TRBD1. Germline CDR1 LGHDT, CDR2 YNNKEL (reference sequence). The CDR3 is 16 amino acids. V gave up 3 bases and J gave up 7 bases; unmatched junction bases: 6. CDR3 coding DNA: TGTGCCAGCAGCCAGGGACAGGGGGCGGAAGGCGGGGAGCTGTTTTTT. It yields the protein CASSQGQGAEGGELFF.

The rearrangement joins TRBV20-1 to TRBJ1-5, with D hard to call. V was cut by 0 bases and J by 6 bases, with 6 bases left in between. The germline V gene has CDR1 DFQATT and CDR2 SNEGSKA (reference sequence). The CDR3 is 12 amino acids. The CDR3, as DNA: TGCAGTGCTAGAGATAATAGTCAGCCCCAGCATTTT. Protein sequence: CSARDNSQPQHF.

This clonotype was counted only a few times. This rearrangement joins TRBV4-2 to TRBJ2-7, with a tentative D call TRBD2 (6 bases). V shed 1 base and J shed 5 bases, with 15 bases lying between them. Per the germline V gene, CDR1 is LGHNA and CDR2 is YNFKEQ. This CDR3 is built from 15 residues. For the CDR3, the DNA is TGTGCCAGCAGCCAAGTAACAGCGGGCAGCCACGAGCAGTACTTC. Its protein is CASSQVTAGSHEQYF.